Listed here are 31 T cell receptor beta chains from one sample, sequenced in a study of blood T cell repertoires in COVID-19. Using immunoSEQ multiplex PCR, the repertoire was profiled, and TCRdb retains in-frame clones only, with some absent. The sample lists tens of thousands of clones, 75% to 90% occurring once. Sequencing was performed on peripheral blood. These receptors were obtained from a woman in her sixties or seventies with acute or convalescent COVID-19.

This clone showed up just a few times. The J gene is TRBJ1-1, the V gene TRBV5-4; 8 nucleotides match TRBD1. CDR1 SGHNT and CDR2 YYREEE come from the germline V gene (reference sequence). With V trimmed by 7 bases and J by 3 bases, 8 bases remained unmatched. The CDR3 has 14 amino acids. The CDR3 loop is CASLDRGGDTEAFF. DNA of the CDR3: TGTGCCAGCTTAGACAGGGGCGGCGACACTGAAGCTTTCTTT.

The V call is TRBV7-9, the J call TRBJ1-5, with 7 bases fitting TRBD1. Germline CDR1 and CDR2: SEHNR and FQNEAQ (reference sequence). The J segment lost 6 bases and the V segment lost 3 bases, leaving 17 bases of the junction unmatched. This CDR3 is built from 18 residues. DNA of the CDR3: TGTGCCAGCAGCTTCGTTCGTCCCGGGACAGAGGCCGGTCAGCCCCAGCATTTT. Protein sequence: CASSFVRPGTEAGQPQHF. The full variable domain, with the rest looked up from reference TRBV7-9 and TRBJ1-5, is DTGVSQNPRHKITKRGQNVTFRCDPISEHNRLYWYRQTLGQGPEFLTYFQNEAQLEKSRLLSDRFSAERPKGSFSTLEIQRTEQGDSAMYLCASSFVRPGTEAGQPQHFGDGTRLSIL.

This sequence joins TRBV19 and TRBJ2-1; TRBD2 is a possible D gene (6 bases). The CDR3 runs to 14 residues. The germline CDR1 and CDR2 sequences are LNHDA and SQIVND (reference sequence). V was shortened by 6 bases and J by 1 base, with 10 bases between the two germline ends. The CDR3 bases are TGTGCCAGTAGCGGGGGTCGGTCCTACAATGAGCAGTTCTTC. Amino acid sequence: CASSGGRSYNEQFF.

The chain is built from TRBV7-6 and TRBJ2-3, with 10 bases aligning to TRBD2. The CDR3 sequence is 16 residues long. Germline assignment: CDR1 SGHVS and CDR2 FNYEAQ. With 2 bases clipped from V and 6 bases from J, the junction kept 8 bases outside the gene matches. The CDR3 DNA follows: TGTGCCAGCAGCTTATCGAGCGGGGGGGCATGGGATACGCAGTATTTT. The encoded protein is CASSLSSGGAWDTQYF.

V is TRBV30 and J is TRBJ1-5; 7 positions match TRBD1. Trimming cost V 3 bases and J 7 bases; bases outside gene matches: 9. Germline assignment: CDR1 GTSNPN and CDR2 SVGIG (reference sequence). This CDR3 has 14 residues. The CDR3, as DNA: TGTGCCTGGAGAGGAACAGGGGTCAGGCAGCCCCAGCATTTT. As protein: CAWRGTGVRQPQHF.

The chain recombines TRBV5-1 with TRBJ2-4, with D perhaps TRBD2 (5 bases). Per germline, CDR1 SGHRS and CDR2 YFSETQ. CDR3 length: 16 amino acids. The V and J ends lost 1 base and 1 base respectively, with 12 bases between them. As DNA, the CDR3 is TGCGCCAGCAGCTTGCCCGGGGTCAGCGCCAAAAACATTCAGTACTTC. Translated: CASSLPGVSAKNIQYF.

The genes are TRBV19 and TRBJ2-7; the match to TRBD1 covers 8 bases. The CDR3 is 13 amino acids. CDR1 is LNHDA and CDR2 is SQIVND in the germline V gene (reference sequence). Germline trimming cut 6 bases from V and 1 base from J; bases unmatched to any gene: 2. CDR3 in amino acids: CASRHRGSYEQYF. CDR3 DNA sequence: TGTGCCAGTAGGCACAGGGGGTCCTACGAGCAGTACTTC. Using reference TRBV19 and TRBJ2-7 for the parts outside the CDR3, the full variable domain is DGGITQSPKYLFRKEGQNVTLSCEQNLNHDAMYWYRQDPGQGLRLIYYSQIVNDFQKGDIAEGYSVSREKKESFPLTVTSAQKNPTAFYLCASRHRGSYEQYFGPGTRLTVT.

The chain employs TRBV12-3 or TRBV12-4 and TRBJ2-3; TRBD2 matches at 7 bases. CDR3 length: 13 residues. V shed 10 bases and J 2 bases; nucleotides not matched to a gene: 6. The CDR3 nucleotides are TGTGCCATTTCGCGGGGGTTCACAGATACGCAGTATTTT. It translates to CAISRGFTDTQYF.

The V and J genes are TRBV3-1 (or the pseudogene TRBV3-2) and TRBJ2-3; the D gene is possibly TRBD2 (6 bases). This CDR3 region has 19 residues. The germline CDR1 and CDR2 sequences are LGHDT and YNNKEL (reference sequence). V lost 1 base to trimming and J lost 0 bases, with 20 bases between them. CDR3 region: CASSQAGLLAEGSTDTQYF. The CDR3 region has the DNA TGTGCCAGCAGCCAAGCGGGCCTTCTGGCGGAGGGGAGCACAGATACGCAGTATTTT.

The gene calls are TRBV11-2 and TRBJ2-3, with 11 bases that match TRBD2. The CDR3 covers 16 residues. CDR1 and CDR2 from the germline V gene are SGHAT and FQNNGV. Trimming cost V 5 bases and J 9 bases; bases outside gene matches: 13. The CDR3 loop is CASSEWGLAGGVTQYF. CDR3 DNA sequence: TGTGCCAGCAGCGAATGGGGTCTAGCGGGAGGAGTCACGCAGTATTTT.

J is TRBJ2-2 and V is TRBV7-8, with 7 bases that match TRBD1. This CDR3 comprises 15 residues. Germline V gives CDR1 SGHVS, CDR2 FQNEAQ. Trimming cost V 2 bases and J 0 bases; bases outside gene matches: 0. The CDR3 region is CASSLQGANTGELFF. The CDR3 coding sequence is TGTGCCAGCAGCTTACAGGGGGCGAACACCGGGGAGCTGTTTTTT.

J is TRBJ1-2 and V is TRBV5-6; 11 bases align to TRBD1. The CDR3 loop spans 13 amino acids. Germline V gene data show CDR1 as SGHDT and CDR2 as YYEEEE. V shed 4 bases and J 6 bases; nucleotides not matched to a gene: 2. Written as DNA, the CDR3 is TGTGCCAGCAGCCAGGACAGGGGGCATGGCTACACCTTC. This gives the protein CASSQDRGHGYTF.

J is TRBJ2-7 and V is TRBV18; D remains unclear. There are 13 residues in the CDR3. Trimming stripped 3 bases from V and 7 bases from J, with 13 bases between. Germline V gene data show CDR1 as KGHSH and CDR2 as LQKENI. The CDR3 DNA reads TGTGCCAGCTCACCGTCCCCCGCGGATGAGCAGTACTTC. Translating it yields CASSPSPADEQYF.

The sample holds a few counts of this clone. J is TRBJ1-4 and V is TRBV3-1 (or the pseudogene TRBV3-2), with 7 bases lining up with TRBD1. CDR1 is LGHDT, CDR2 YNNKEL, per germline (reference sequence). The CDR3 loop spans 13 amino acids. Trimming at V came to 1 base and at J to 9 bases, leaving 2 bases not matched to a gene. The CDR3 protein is CASSQVQGKKLFF. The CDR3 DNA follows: TGTGCCAGCAGCCAAGTACAGGGGAAAAAACTGTTTTTT.

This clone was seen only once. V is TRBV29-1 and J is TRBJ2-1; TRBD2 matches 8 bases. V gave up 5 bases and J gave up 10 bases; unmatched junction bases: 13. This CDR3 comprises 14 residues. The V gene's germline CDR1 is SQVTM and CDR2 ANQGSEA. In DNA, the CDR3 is TGCAGCGTTCCCTGGGCGGGAGGACTGCGCGAGCAGTTCTTC. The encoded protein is CSVPWAGGLREQFF.

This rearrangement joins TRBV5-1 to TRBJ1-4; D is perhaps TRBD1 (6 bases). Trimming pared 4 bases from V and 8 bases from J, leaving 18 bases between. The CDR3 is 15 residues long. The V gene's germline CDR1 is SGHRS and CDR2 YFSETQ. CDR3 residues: CASSPTQGKGEKLFF. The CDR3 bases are TGCGCCAGCAGCCCTACACAGGGAAAGGGGGAAAAACTGTTTTTT.

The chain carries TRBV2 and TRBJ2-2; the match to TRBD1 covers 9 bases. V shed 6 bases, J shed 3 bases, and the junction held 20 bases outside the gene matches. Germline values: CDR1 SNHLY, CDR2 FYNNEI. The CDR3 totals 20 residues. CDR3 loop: CASRGVDRGMLAVDTGELFF. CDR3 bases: TGTGCCAGCAGGGGGGTGGACAGGGGAATGTTAGCGGTCGACACCGGGGAGCTGTTTTTT.

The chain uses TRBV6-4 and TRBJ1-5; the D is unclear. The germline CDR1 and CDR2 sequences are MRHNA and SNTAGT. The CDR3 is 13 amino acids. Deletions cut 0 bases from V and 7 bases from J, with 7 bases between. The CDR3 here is CASSDSEGQPQHF. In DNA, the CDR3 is TGTGCCAGCAGTGACTCGGAGGGACAGCCCCAGCATTTT.

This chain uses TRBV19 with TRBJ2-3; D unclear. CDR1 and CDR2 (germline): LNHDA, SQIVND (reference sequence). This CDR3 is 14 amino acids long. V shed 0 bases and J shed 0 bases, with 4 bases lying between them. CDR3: CASSIDRSTDTQYF. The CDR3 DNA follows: TGTGCCAGTAGTATAGACAGAAGCACAGATACGCAGTATTTT.

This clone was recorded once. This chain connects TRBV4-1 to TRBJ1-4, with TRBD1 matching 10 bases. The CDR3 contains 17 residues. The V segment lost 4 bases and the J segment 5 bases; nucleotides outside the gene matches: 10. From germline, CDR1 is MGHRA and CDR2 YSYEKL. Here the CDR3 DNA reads TGCGCCAGCAGCCTCGTCCCGGGACAGGGGAGAAATGAAAAACTGTTTTTT. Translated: CASSLVPGQGRNEKLFF.

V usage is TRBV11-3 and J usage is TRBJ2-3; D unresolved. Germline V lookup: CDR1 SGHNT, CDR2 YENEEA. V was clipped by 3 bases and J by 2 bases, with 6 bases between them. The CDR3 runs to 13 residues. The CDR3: CASSLSYTDTQYF. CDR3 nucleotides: TGTGCCAGCAGCTTGAGCTACACAGATACGCAGTATTTT.

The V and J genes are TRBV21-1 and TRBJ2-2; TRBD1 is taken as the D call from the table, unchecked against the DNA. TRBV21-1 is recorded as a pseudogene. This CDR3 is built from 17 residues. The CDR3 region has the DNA TGTGCCAGCAGCAAAGTGTCGGGACAGGGGGTTTGCGGGGAGCTGTTTTTT. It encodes CASSKVSGQGVCGELFF.

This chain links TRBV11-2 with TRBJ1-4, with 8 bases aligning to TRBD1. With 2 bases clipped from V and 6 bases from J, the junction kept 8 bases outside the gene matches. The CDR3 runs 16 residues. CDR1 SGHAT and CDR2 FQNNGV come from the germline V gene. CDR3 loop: CASSLSRTGPHEKLFF. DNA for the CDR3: TGTGCCAGCAGCTTATCTCGGACAGGGCCTCATGAAAAACTGTTTTTT.

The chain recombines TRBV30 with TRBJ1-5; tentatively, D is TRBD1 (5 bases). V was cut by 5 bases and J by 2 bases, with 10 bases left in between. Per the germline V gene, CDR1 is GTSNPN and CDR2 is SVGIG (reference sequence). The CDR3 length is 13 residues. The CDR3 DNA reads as TGTGCCTGGGGGGACGGGGGCAATCAGCCCCAGCATTTT. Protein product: CAWGDGGNQPQHF.

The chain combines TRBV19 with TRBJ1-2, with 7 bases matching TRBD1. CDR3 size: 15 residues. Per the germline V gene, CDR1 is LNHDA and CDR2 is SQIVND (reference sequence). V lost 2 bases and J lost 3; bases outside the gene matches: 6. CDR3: CASSIIAGGDYGYTF. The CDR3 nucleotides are TGTGCCAGTAGTATAATCGCAGGGGGAGACTATGGCTACACCTTC.

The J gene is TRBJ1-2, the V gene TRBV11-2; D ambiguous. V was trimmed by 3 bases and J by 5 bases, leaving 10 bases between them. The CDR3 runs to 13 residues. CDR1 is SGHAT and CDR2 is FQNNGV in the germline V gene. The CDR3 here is CASSFDGGYGYTF. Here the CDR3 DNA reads TGTGCCAGCAGCTTTGACGGCGGTTATGGCTACACCTTC.

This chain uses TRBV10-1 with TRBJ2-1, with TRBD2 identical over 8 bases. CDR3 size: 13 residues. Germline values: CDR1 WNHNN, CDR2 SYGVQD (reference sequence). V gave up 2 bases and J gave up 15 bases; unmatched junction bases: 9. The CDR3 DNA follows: TGCGCCAGCAGTGAGGACCAGCGGGGGTCTCGGTTCTTC. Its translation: CASSEDQRGSRFF.

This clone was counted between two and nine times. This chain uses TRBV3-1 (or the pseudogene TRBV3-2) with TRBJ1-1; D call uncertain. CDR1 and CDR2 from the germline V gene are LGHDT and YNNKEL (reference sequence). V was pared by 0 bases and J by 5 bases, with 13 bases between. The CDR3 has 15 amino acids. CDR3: CASSQDFAADTEAFF. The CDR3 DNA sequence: TGTGCCAGCAGCCAAGATTTCGCGGCGGATACTGAAGCTTTCTTT.

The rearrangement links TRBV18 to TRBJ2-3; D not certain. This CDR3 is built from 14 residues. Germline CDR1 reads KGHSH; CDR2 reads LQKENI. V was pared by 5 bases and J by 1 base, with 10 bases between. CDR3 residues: CASSLTAGTDTQYF. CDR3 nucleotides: TGTGCCAGCTCATTGACTGCCGGCACAGATACGCAGTATTTT.

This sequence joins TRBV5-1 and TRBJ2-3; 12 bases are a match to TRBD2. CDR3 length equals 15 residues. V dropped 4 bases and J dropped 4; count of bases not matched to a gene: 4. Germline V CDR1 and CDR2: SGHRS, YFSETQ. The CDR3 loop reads CASSLTSGGPDTQYF. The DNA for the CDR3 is TGCGCCAGCAGCCTGACTAGCGGGGGTCCAGATACGCAGTATTTT.

The CDR3 is CASSLAAGGGNTIYF. DNA of the CDR3: TGCGCCAGCAGCTTGGCCGCAGGGGGAGGAAACACCATATATTTT. V is TRBV5-1 and J is TRBJ1-3; TRBD1 matches 7 bases. The CDR3 is 15 amino acids. Germline CDR1 and CDR2: SGHRS and YFSETQ. The trim removed 0 bases at V and 4 bases at J, leaving 4 bases unmatched.